This is a list of T cell receptor beta chains from one sample in a study of T cell changes during pregnancy in multiple sclerosis. Assay: immunoSEQ multiplex PCR; the TCRdb copy retains only in-frame clones and omits some. The table lists some 62,000 clones, 92% of them singletons. The specimen was peripheral blood, collected in the second trimester of pregnancy. These receptor sequences come from a female donor in good health, enrolled as a control in a pregnancy study. Each CDR3 is given with its conserved first and last residue. Each record gives: J gene, D gene, V gene, clone size, CDR3 DNA, CDR3 protein. The D gene is left open where the match is weak. Some rows mark clone size as missing; the rest say once, few, many or name a class of expanded clone.

>TRBJ1-2|-|TRBV10-1|-
TGCGCCAGCAGTCCGACAGTTAACTATGGCTACACCTTC
CASSPTVNYGYTF
>TRBJ2-5|TRBD2|TRBV27|-
TGTGCCAGCAGTTTATTAGCGGGGACCCAAGAGACCCAGTACTTC
CASSLLAGTQETQYF
>TRBJ2-1|TRBD2|TRBV6-4|-
TGTGCCAGCAGTGGGGGACTAGCGGGAGTAGGAGAGCAGTTCTTC
CASSGGLAGVGEQFF
>TRBJ1-4|TRBD1|TRBV11-1|-
TGTGCCAGCAGTCGACAGGGATACGAAAAACTGTTTTTT
CASSRQGYEKLFF
>TRBJ2-3|-|TRBV18|-
TGTGCCAGCTCCCCTTTTTCGGGTACAGATACGCAGTATTTT
CASSPFSGTDTQYF
>TRBJ1-2|TRBD1|TRBV4-2|many
TGTGCCAGCAGCACTTCGACAGGGGAAAATGGCTACACCTTC
CASSTSTGENGYTF
>TRBJ2-2|TRBD2|TRBV9|-
TGTGCCAGCAGCCCCCAGGAGTGGGAGGGCCTCGCCGGGGAGCTGTTTTTT
CASSPQEWEGLAGELFF
>TRBJ2-2|-|TRBV15|-
TGTGCCACCAGCCCCCGAGCAAGCCAGGGCACCGGGGAGCTGTTTTTT
CATSPRASQGTGELFF
>TRBJ1-2|TRBD1|TRBV6-6|-
TGTGCCAGCACCTCAGGGGGCAGCAACTATGGCTACACCTTC
CASTSGGSNYGYTF
>TRBJ1-2|TRBD1|TRBV7-2|once
TGTGCCAGCAGCTTAGACCCAGGACAGGGAGACCCCTATGGCTACACCTTC
CASSLDPGQGDPYGYTF
>TRBJ1-4|-|TRBV28|few
TGTGCCAGCACCCTGGGGGGGAGGGATGAAAAACTGTTTTTT
CASTLGGRDEKLFF
>TRBJ2-3|TRBD2|TRBV19|-
TGTGCCAGTAGTATAGCCGGGGGGAAAGGAGATACGCAGTATTTT
CASSIAGGKGDTQYF
>TRBJ2-3|TRBD2|TRBV7-2|-
TGTGCCAGCAGCTTAGCCTCGGGACTAGCGGGAGCAGATACGCAGTATTTT
CASSLASGLAGADTQYF
>TRBJ1-3|-|TRBV28|-
TGTGCCAGCAGTTCAAAACAGGGTTGGTTAGGAAGAAACACCATATATTTT
CASSSKQGWLGRNTIYF
>TRBJ2-3|TRBD2|TRBV15|-
TGTGCCACCAGCAGAGATCAACGAGTAGCGGGAGGTCCAGATACGCAGTATTTT
CATSRDQRVAGGPDTQYF